Following are 29 T cell receptor beta chains from one sample sequenced in a study of T cell changes during pregnancy in multiple sclerosis. Only in-frame clones appear in the TCRdb table, and some are missing; sequencing was by immunoSEQ multiplex PCR. The sample includes 65,000 to 75,000 clones, 92% of them seen just once. The sequencing here drew on peripheral blood, taken after pregnancy. Receptors were obtained from a female donor in good health, enrolled as a control in a pregnancy study.

V usage is TRBV7-8 and J usage is TRBJ2-3; D is ambiguous. The ends were cut back, 5 bases at V and 3 bases at J, with 12 bases in the middle. The CDR3 has 14 residues. Germline V gives CDR1 SGHVS, CDR2 FQNEAQ. The DNA of the CDR3 is TGTGCCAGCAGCCAAGACTCATTTACAGATACGCAGTATTTT. This sequence encodes CASSQDSFTDTQYF.

V usage is TRBV27 and J usage is TRBJ1-3; a possible D gene is TRBD1 (6 bases). The V end lost 8 bases, the J end lost 4 bases, and 18 bases lay between the germline ends. Germline V lookup: CDR1 MNHEY, CDR2 SMNVEV (reference sequence). CDR3 size: 15 residues. CDR3 DNA: TGTGCCAGCCCCTCTCCCCAGGGGCCAGGAAACACCATATATTTT. Amino acid sequence: CASPSPQGPGNTIYF.

The V call is TRBV7-3, the J call TRBJ1-3; no clear D. The V end was cut by 1 base, the J end by 0 bases, with 7 bases between. Germline lookup yields CDR1 SGHTA and CDR2 FQGTGA. This CDR3 is built from 15 residues. The CDR3 sequence: CASSLMANSGNTIYF. DNA of the CDR3: TGTGCCAGCAGCTTAATGGCCAACTCTGGAAACACCATATATTTT.

The chain employs TRBV9 and TRBJ2-2; 7 bases match TRBD1. Losses at the gene ends were 4 bases for V and 4 bases for J; bases not matched to a gene: 7. Germline CDR1 reads SGDLS; CDR2 reads YYNGEE. CDR3 length equals 15 residues. The CDR3 sequence is CASSPRGLGTGELFF. As DNA, the CDR3 is TGTGCCAGCAGCCCAAGGGGGCTGGGCACCGGGGAGCTGTTTTTT.

This chain links TRBV2 with TRBJ2-7; possibly TRBD2 for D (5 bases). Germline CDR1 SNHLY, CDR2 FYNNEI. V dropped 5 bases and J dropped 2 bases, with 13 bases sitting between them. This CDR3 has 14 residues. This CDR3 is CASSLDSITYEQYF. The CDR3 coding sequence is TGTGCCAGCAGTTTGGACTCGATAACCTACGAGCAGTACTTC.

This clone was counted a single time. J is TRBJ1-3 and V is TRBV6-1; maybe TRBD1 (5 bases). This CDR3 is 14 amino acids long. Trimming cost V 3 bases and J 2 bases, with 8 bases left between them. Looked up from germline, CDR1 is MNHNS and CDR2 is SASEGT. The CDR3 sequence is CASSEAGPGNTIYF. Here the CDR3 DNA reads TGTGCCAGCAGTGAGGCAGGGCCTGGAAACACCATATATTTT.

The rearrangement joins TRBV7-2 to TRBJ2-7, with 7 bases identical to TRBD2. The junction had 5 bases not matched to a gene; V was cut back by 3 bases and J by 3 bases. The CDR3 is 14 residues long. Germline loops: CDR1 SGHTA, CDR2 FQGNSA. Here the CDR3 reads CASSFLAGDYEQYF. The CDR3, as DNA: TGTGCCAGCAGCTTTCTTGCGGGAGACTACGAGCAGTACTTC.

The rearrangement joins TRBV19 to TRBJ2-5; 7 nucleotides align to TRBD2. The CDR3 totals 13 residues. From germline, CDR1 is LNHDA and CDR2 SQIVND (reference sequence). Trimming cost V 4 bases and J 4 bases; bases outside gene matches: 3. CDR3 loop: CASSRTSRETQYF. The CDR3 DNA is TGTGCCAGTAGTAGGACTAGTAGAGAGACCCAGTACTTC.

The chain has TRBV6-1 and TRBJ2-7; 11 bases map to TRBD2. CDR1 and CDR2 (germline): MNHNS, SASEGT. The V and J ends lost 6 bases and 5 bases, in that order; junction bases with no gene match: 9. There are 15 residues in the CDR3. CDR3 amino acids: CASRDISGREDEQYF. The CDR3 coding sequence is TGTGCCAGCAGGGACATTAGCGGGAGGGAAGACGAGCAGTACTTC.

V gene TRBV6-1 combines with J gene TRBJ2-3; a weak D match, TRBD1 (6 bases). CDR1 MNHNS and CDR2 SASEGT come from the germline V gene. The CDR3 spans 16 residues. Trimming took off 1 base at V and 5 bases at J, with 16 bases between the two ends. For the CDR3, the DNA is TGTGCCAGCAGTGAAGGACGGGGTCTGGGACAAGATACGCAGTATTTT. Its translation: CASSEGRGLGQDTQYF.

The rearrangement links TRBV7-6 to TRBJ2-1, with TRBD1 identical over 7 bases. The V segment lost 4 bases and the J segment 4 bases; nucleotides outside the gene matches: 4. The germline V gene encodes CDR1 SGHVS and CDR2 FNYEAQ. The CDR3 is 14 residues long. This chain's CDR3 is CASSSTQGYNEQFF. CDR3 DNA sequence: TGTGCCAGCAGCTCCACACAGGGGTACAATGAGCAGTTCTTC.

The CDR3 reads CASSLERGDETQYF. CDR3 in DNA: TGTGCCAGCAGTTTGGAGCGGGGGGATGAGACCCAGTACTTC. The rearrangement links TRBV27 to TRBJ2-5; 9 bases line up with TRBD2. Trimming at V came to 3 bases and at J to 5 bases, leaving 4 bases not matched to a gene. This CDR3 is built from 14 residues. Germline lookup yields CDR1 MNHEY and CDR2 SMNVEV (reference sequence).

The chain links TRBV6-1 to TRBJ1-1; tentative D call: TRBD1 (5 bases). The germline V gene has CDR1 MNHNS and CDR2 SASEGT. V lost 3 bases and J lost 1, with 12 bases in between. The CDR3 extends over 15 amino acids. The CDR3 region has the DNA TGTGCCAGCAGTGAGATTGCGGGGGGGAACACTGAAGCTTTCTTT. Encoded protein: CASSEIAGGNTEAFF.

The chain recombines TRBV5-4 with TRBJ2-3; 8 nucleotides line up with TRBD2. The CDR3 is 17 amino acids. The V gene end was trimmed by 1 base and the J gene end by 4 bases; junction bases not matched to a gene: 11. Germline-derived CDR1 and CDR2 are SGHNT and YYREEE (reference sequence). This chain's CDR3 is CASSLSHGGAPADTQYF. CDR3 bases: TGTGCCAGCAGCTTGTCCCACGGGGGGGCCCCTGCAGATACGCAGTATTTT.

The chain couples TRBV5-5 to TRBJ1-4, with D unclear. The CDR3 consists of 17 residues. The germline gives CDR1 SGHKS, CDR2 YYEKEE (reference sequence). Trimming cost V 3 bases and J 4 bases, with 19 bases left between them. CDR3 in amino acids: CASSSALPGVLNEKLFF. Here the CDR3 DNA reads TGTGCCAGCAGCTCGGCTCTACCGGGAGTCCTTAATGAAAAACTGTTTTTT.

The V and J genes are TRBV11-2 and TRBJ1-5; D uncertain. Germline assignment: CDR1 SGHAT and CDR2 FQNNGV. This CDR3 region has 14 residues. V lost 0 bases and J 4 bases, leaving 7 bases between the germline ends. The CDR3 here is CASSLENGNQPQHF. The CDR3 DNA is TGTGCCAGCAGCTTAGAGAACGGGAATCAGCCCCAGCATTTT.

This rearrangement joins TRBV23-1 to TRBJ2-7; TRBD1 aligns across 8 bases. Being an ORF, TRBV23-1 has a function that is uncertain. CDR3 length: 15 residues. V shed 2 bases, J shed 0 bases, and the junction held 3 bases outside the gene matches. The DNA for the CDR3 is TGCGCCAGCAGTCAAGTCGACAGGGGCTCCTACGAGCAGTACTTC. This sequence encodes CASSQVDRGSYEQYF.

This clone was found a few times. V is TRBV4-1 and J is TRBJ1-1, with D possibly TRBD1 on 5 matching bases. V was cut by 7 bases and J by 3 bases, with 12 bases left in between. This CDR3 contains 13 residues. Germline CDR1 and CDR2: MGHRA and YSYEKL. CDR3 region: CASTYRGYTEAFF. As DNA, the CDR3 is TGCGCCAGCACCTACCGGGGGTACACTGAAGCTTTCTTT.

The V gene is TRBV27, the J gene TRBJ2-2; D remains ambiguous. The germline CDR1 and CDR2 sequences are MNHEY and SMNVEV (reference sequence). The CDR3 length is 14 residues. The V and J ends lost 2 bases and 5 bases respectively, with 9 bases between them. Here the CDR3 DNA reads TGTGCCAGCAGTTTAATTATGAGGACCGGGGAGCTGTTTTTT. This codes for CASSLIMRTGELFF.

The chain employs TRBV29-1 and TRBJ2-7; 10 bases are shared with TRBD2. This CDR3 is built from 14 residues. Germline V gives CDR1 SQVTM, CDR2 ANQGSEA. The V and J ends lost 5 bases and 6 bases, in that order; junction bases with no gene match: 10. In DNA form, the CDR3 reads TGCAGCGTTAGCAATCTAGCGGGAGCGTCCGAGCAGTACTTC. This gives the protein CSVSNLAGASEQYF.

The gene calls are TRBV27 and TRBJ2-1; a weak D match, TRBD2 (6 bases). This CDR3 spans 14 amino acids. CDR1 MNHEY and CDR2 SMNVEV come from the germline V gene (reference sequence). V shed 8 bases and J shed 0 bases, with 11 bases lying between them. CDR3 coding DNA: TGTGCCAGCTGGGGGGAGGACTCCTACAATGAGCAGTTCTTC. It codes for CASWGEDSYNEQFF.

The chain couples TRBV5-4 to TRBJ1-2; no definite D call. The V end was cut by 4 bases, the J end by 4 bases, with 11 bases between. The length of the CDR3 is 13 residues. Germline V gene data show CDR1 as SGHNT and CDR2 as YYREEE (reference sequence). The CDR3 coding sequence is TGTGCCAGCAGCCATAACGCGGTCTATGGCTACACCTTC. This sequence encodes CASSHNAVYGYTF.

The chain has TRBV6-5 and TRBJ2-7, with D uncertain. V was pared by 4 bases and J by 3 bases, with 10 bases between. CDR1 and CDR2 from the germline V gene are MNHEY and SVGAGI. The CDR3 has 13 residues. CDR3 sequence (DNA): TGTGCCAGCAGTTCTGGGCCCTACTACGAGCAGTACTTC. Its translation: CASSSGPYYEQYF.

V is TRBV7-9 and J is TRBJ2-5; D ambiguous. In germline, CDR1 is SEHNR, CDR2 FQNEAQ (reference sequence). The CDR3 spans 13 residues. V was cut by 3 bases and J by 5 bases, with 10 bases left in between. The CDR3 coding sequence is TGTGCCAGCAGCTTGCCGGAGCTGGAGACCCAGTACTTC. It is translated as CASSLPELETQYF.

The chain has TRBV28 and TRBJ2-7, with 10 nucleotides matching TRBD2. CDR1 is MDHEN and CDR2 is SYDVKM in the germline V gene. Unmatched junction bases numbered 13, after V lost 4 bases and J lost 7 bases. The CDR3 loop spans 16 amino acids. The CDR3 is CASSSRVAGGSGEQYF. CDR3 DNA: TGTGCCAGCAGTTCCCGGGTAGCGGGGGGTTCGGGGGAGCAGTACTTC.

The chain uses TRBV9 and TRBJ2-7, with 7 bases aligning to TRBD1. The V and J ends lost 4 bases and 0 bases, in that order; junction bases with no gene match: 4. The CDR3 sequence is 14 residues long. Germline CDR1 is SGDLS and CDR2 is YYNGEE. The CDR3 nucleotides are TGTGCCAGCAGCCGAGGGACAGACTCCTACGAGCAGTACTTC. It encodes CASSRGTDSYEQYF.

The chain recombines TRBV7-9 with TRBJ2-7, with TRBD2 matching 11 bases. Unmatched junction bases numbered 1, after V lost 1 base and J lost 5 bases. The CDR3 length is 14 residues. Germline V gene sequence: CDR1 SEHNR, CDR2 FQNEAQ (reference sequence). CDR3 in amino acids: CASSLDSGRDEQYF. For the CDR3, the DNA is TGTGCCAGCAGCTTAGATAGCGGGAGGGACGAGCAGTACTTC.

The chain links TRBV7-2 to TRBJ2-7; the D is unclear. The V end was cut by 6 bases, the J end by 3 bases, with 12 bases between. Per the germline V gene, CDR1 is SGHTA and CDR2 is FQGNSA. The CDR3 length is 13 residues. CDR3 DNA: TGTGCCAGCAGTCCCTGGAACAGCTACGAGCAGTACTTC. It codes for CASSPWNSYEQYF.

The CDR3 loop is CASTAGTGDYEQYF. CDR3 DNA: TGCGCCAGCACCGCCGGGACAGGGGACTACGAGCAGTACTTC. The V call is TRBV5-1, the J call TRBJ2-7, with TRBD1 matching 10 bases. This CDR3 comprises 14 residues. Trimming cost V 6 bases and J 3 bases; bases outside gene matches: 6. The germline CDR1 and CDR2 sequences are SGHRS and YFSETQ. Full variable domain (missing parts from reference TRBV5-1 and TRBJ2-7): KAGVTQTPRYLIKTRGQQVTLSCSPISGHRSVSWYQQTPGQGLQFLFEYFSETQRNKGNFPGRFSGRQFSNSRSEMNVSTLELGDSALYLCASTAGTGDYEQYFGPGTRLTVT.